Listed below are T cell receptor beta chains from one sample, sequenced in a study of blood T cell repertoires in COVID-19. Produced via immunoSEQ multiplex PCR; TCRdb's table is partial and in-frame only. The sample shows over 200,000 clones, around nine tenths of them seen only once. Sequenced material: peripheral blood. Source of these receptors: a man aged 60-69 years with COVID-19, enrolled during active disease. The CDR3 runs from the conserved cysteine through the conserved F or W. The order of the fields is clone size, J gene, D gene, V gene, CDR3 length, CDR3 protein, CDR3 DNA. The D gene is left open where the match is weak. Only some rows state a clone size, as once, few, many or a class for expanded clones.

abundance: NA
j_gene: TRBJ1-5
d_gene: NA
v_gene: TRBV25-1
len: 15
CDR3aa: CASSESGEINQPQHF
CDR3nt: TGTGCCAGCAGTGAGTCCGGGGAGATCAATCAGCCCCAGCATTTT

abundance: NA
j_gene: TRBJ1-3
d_gene: NA
v_gene: TRBV19
len: 16
CDR3aa: CASSLTAARAGNTIYF
CDR3nt: TGTGCCAGTTCCTTGACGGCGGCGCGCGCTGGAAACACCATATATTTT

abundance: NA
j_gene: TRBJ2-7
d_gene: NA
v_gene: TRBV7-2
len: 13
CDR3aa: CASSSTDASEQYF
CDR3nt: TGTGCCAGCAGCTCGACTGATGCTAGCGAGCAGTACTTC

abundance: NA
j_gene: TRBJ2-3
d_gene: TRBD2
v_gene: TRBV7-3
len: 14
CDR3aa: CASSSGTSADTQYF
CDR3nt: TGTGCCAGCAGCTCCGGGACTAGCGCAGATACGCAGTATTTT

abundance: NA
j_gene: TRBJ2-2
d_gene: NA
v_gene: TRBV24-1
len: 14
CDR3aa: CATATSANTGELFF
CDR3nt: TGTGCCACCGCCACATCCGCGAACACCGGGGAGCTGTTTTTT

abundance: NA
j_gene: TRBJ1-3
d_gene: NA
v_gene: TRBV9
len: 13
CDR3aa: CASSWDNQDAIYF
CDR3nt: TGTGCCAGCAGCTGGGACAATCAGGACGCCATATATTTT

abundance: NA
j_gene: TRBJ2-1
d_gene: NA
v_gene: TRBV28
len: 12
CDR3aa: CASSLTYHEQFF
CDR3nt: TGTGCCAGCAGTTTAACCTACCATGAGCAGTTCTTC

abundance: NA
j_gene: TRBJ2-2
d_gene: TRBD2
v_gene: TRBV6-2/TRBV6-3
len: 14
CDR3aa: CASSYNAGGGELFF
CDR3nt: TGTGCCAGCAGTTATAATGCGGGAGGAGGGGAGCTGTTTTTT

abundance: NA
j_gene: TRBJ1-3
d_gene: TRBD1
v_gene: TRBV7-2
len: 16
CDR3aa: CASRGAQGARGNTIYF
CDR3nt: TGTGCCAGCAGGGGGGCACAGGGGGCTCGAGGAAACACCATATATTTT

abundance: NA
j_gene: TRBJ2-3
d_gene: TRBD2
v_gene: TRBV9
len: 16
CDR3aa: CASSVARESQADTQYF
CDR3nt: TGTGCCAGCAGCGTAGCGCGGGAGTCTCAGGCAGATACGCAGTATTTT

abundance: NA
j_gene: TRBJ2-1
d_gene: NA
v_gene: TRBV9
len: 18
CDR3aa: CASSVVVVSGAGDNEQFF
CDR3nt: TGTGCCAGCAGCGTAGTAGTAGTCTCCGGGGCAGGGGACAATGAGCAGTTCTTC

abundance: NA
j_gene: TRBJ1-5
d_gene: NA
v_gene: TRBV5-1
len: 15
CDR3aa: CASSLDGMEGQPQHF
CDR3nt: TGCGCCAGCAGCTTGGACGGGATGGAGGGTCAGCCCCAGCATTTT

abundance: NA
j_gene: TRBJ1-2
d_gene: TRBD1
v_gene: TRBV4-2
len: 16
CDR3aa: CASSQVGRTGGTGYTF
CDR3nt: TGTGCCAGCAGCCAAGTGGGTCGGACAGGGGGAACTGGCTACACCTTC

abundance: NA
j_gene: TRBJ2-7
d_gene: NA
v_gene: TRBV10-3
len: 13
CDR3aa: CAISETGSYEQYF
CDR3nt: TGTGCCATCAGTGAGACTGGCTCCTACGAGCAGTACTTC

abundance: NA
j_gene: TRBJ1-2
d_gene: TRBD1
v_gene: TRBV28
len: 14
CDR3aa: CASSRGTAQRGYTF
CDR3nt: TGTGCCAGCAGTAGGGGGACAGCCCAGAGGGGCTACACCTTC

abundance: NA
j_gene: TRBJ2-3
d_gene: NA
v_gene: TRBV12-5
len: 12
CDR3aa: CASGSRADTQYF
CDR3nt: TGTGCTAGTGGTTCCCGGGCAGATACGCAGTATTTT

abundance: NA
j_gene: TRBJ2-5
d_gene: NA
v_gene: TRBV7-3
len: 13
CDR3aa: CASSFRSKETQYF
CDR3nt: TGTGCCAGCAGCTTTCGGTCCAAAGAGACCCAGTACTTC

abundance: NA
j_gene: TRBJ2-4
d_gene: TRBD2
v_gene: TRBV19
len: 17
CDR3aa: CASRGLAGGVAKNIQYF
CDR3nt: TGTGCCAGTAGGGGACTAGCGGGAGGGGTAGCCAAAAACATTCAGTACTTC

abundance: NA
j_gene: TRBJ2-7
d_gene: TRBD2
v_gene: TRBV6-6
len: 16
CDR3aa: CASSILSGGSLYEQYF
CDR3nt: TGTGCCAGCAGTATACTTAGCGGGGGAAGCCTCTACGAGCAGTACTTC

abundance: NA
j_gene: TRBJ2-1
d_gene: TRBD2
v_gene: TRBV5-1
len: 14
CDR3aa: CASSPGTSGNEQFF
CDR3nt: TGCGCCAGCAGCCCGGGGACTAGCGGAAATGAGCAGTTCTTC

abundance: NA
j_gene: TRBJ2-3
d_gene: NA
v_gene: TRBV5-4
len: 14
CDR3aa: CASSARQSTDTQYF
CDR3nt: TGTGCCAGCAGCGCCAGACAGTCCACAGATACGCAGTATTTT

abundance: NA
j_gene: TRBJ2-7
d_gene: NA
v_gene: TRBV2
len: 11
CDR3aa: CASMSGYEQYF
CDR3nt: TGTGCCAGCATGTCGGGATACGAGCAGTACTTC

abundance: NA
j_gene: TRBJ1-1
d_gene: TRBD1
v_gene: TRBV5-1
len: 14
CDR3aa: CASSSRQGNTEAFF
CDR3nt: TGCGCCAGCAGCTCACGACAGGGGAACACTGAAGCTTTCTTT

abundance: NA
j_gene: TRBJ2-3
d_gene: NA
v_gene: TRBV4-2
len: 16
CDR3aa: CASSQEGGQATDTQYF
CDR3nt: TGTGCCAGCAGCCAAGAAGGAGGGCAGGCTACAGATACGCAGTATTTT

abundance: NA
j_gene: TRBJ1-1
d_gene: NA
v_gene: TRBV7-9
len: 12
CDR3aa: CASSHGPDKAFF
CDR3nt: TGTGCCAGCAGCCATGGACCGGACAAAGCTTTCTTT

abundance: NA
j_gene: TRBJ2-3
d_gene: TRBD1
v_gene: TRBV4-2
len: 18
CDR3aa: CASSQEPPRAGGGDTQYF
CDR3nt: TGTGCCAGCAGCCAAGAACCCCCCCGGGCAGGGGGCGGAGATACGCAGTATTTT

abundance: NA
j_gene: TRBJ1-2
d_gene: NA
v_gene: TRBV6-2/TRBV6-3
len: 14
CDR3aa: CASSYAGGYYGYTF
CDR3nt: TGTGCCAGCAGTTATGCGGGGGGATACTATGGCTACACCTTC

abundance: once
j_gene: TRBJ1-1
d_gene: NA
v_gene: TRBV12-3/TRBV12-4
len: 11
CDR3aa: CVSQGIAEAFF
CDR3nt: TGTGTTTCGCAGGGGATCGCTGAAGCTTTCTTT

abundance: NA
j_gene: TRBJ1-5
d_gene: NA
v_gene: TRBV21-1
len: 21
CDR3aa: CASSKVAQGRLPEPLNQPQHF
CDR3nt: TGTGCCAGCAGCAAAGTGGCGCAGGGGCGACTCCCAGAACCCCTAAATCAGCCCCAGCATTTT

abundance: NA
j_gene: TRBJ2-7
d_gene: NA
v_gene: TRBV29-1
len: 13
CDR3aa: CSVSPSATYEQYF
CDR3nt: TGCAGCGTTTCGCCTAGCGCAACCTACGAGCAGTACTTC

abundance: once
j_gene: TRBJ1-3
d_gene: NA
v_gene: TRBV3-1/TRBV3-2
len: 13
CDR3aa: CASSQGMGNTIYF
CDR3nt: TGTGCCAGCAGCCAAGGTATGGGAAACACCATATATTTT

abundance: NA
j_gene: TRBJ1-2
d_gene: TRBD1
v_gene: TRBV6-1
len: 15
CDR3aa: CASSEGDRRFDGYTF
CDR3nt: TGTGCCAGCAGTGAAGGGGACAGGCGGTTCGATGGCTACACCTTC